This note documents a single T cell receptor beta chain sequence. The sample belongs to a study of blood T cell repertoires in COVID-19. Study-level background: COVID-19 samples, acute and convalescent, were from the United States, Italy and Spain. T cells, B-cell-depleted T cells, or PBMCs provided the cDNA or gDNA that served as material.

After removal of 2 bases from V and 5 bases from J, the junction contained 9 bases not matched to a gene. The CDR3 has 16 residues. Germline V lookup: CDR1 MNHNY, CDR2 SVGAGI (reference sequence). Methods used by the authors: It was from reference gene primer amplification that nucleated cell counts were estimated. Method: immunoSEQ multiplex PCR; TCRdb's copy keeps in-frame clones and lacks some. The V and J calls and the clone size are those of that table, but D and trimming were determined from the DNA. The sample lists around 40,000 clones, roughly nine tenths occurring once. The receptor comes from a woman between 25 and 40 years old in a cohort sampled during active COVID-19. The sample was peripheral blood. The chain is built from TRBV6-6 and TRBJ2-7; 10 bases agree with TRBD1. In nucleotides, the CDR3 is TGTGCCAGCAGTTACGCAAGACAGGGGGCGAGGGACGAGCAGTACTTC. This sequence encodes CASSYARQGARDEQYF.